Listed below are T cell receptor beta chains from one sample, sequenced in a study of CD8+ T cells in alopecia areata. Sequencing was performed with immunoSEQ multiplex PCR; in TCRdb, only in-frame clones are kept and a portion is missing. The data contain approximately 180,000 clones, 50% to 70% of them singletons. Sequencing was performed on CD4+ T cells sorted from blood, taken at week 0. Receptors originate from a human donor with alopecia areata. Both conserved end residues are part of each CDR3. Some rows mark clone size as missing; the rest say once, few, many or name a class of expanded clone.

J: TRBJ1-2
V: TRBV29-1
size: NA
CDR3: CSVEGGQGIEGYTF

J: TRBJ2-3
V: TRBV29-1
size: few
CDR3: CSMGSADTQYF

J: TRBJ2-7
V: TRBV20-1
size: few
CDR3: CSAGTGSDEYF

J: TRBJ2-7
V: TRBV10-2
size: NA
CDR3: CASSLASGGSEQYF

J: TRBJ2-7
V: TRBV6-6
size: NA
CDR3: CASSYSQGRDEQYF

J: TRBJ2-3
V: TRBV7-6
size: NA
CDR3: CASRSGATDTQYF

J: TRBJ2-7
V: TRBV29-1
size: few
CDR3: CSAAPGGTTYEQYF

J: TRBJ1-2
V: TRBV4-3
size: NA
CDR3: CASSHLGGNSYGYTF

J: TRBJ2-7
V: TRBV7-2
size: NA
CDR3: CASSLVVRSGGEEQYF

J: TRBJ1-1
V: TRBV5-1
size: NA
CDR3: CASSLGQQNTEAFF

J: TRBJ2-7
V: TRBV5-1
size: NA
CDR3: CASSLPTAYEQYF

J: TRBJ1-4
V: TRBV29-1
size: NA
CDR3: CSVEEGEKLFF

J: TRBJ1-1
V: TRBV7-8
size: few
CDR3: CASSLIDGGNTEAFF

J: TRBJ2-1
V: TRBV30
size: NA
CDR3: CAWSVWDRFYNEQFF

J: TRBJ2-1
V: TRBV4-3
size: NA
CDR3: CASTLSRASYNEQFF

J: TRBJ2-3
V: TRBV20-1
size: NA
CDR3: CSAPRGVTQYF

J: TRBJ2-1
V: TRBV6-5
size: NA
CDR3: CASRGTSGGFEQFF

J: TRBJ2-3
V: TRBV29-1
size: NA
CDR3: CSVEYSLTDTQYF

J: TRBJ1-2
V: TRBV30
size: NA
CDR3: CAWSPIRGQGIGYTF

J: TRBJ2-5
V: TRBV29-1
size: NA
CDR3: CSVRLSGGETQYF

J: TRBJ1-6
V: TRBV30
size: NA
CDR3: CAWGDGRNSPLHF

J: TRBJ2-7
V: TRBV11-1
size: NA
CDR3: CASSWGTSGTYEQYF

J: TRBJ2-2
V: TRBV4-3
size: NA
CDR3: CASSQNTGELFF

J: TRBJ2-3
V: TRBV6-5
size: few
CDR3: CASSMMGRTDTQYF

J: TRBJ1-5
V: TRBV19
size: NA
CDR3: CASSIVTGMNQPQHF

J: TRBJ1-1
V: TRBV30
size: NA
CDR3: CAWTSGPNTEAFF

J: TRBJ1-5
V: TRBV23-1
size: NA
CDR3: CASSGQGQKIFFQPQHF

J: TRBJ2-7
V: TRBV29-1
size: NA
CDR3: CSVEDLRGGEQYF

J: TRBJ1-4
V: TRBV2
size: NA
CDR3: CASTHRDRNEKLFF

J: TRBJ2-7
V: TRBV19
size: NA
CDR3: CATTARGSYEQYF

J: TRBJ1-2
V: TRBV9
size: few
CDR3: CASGQLNYGYTF

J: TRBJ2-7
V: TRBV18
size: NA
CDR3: CASSPGLRTYEQYF

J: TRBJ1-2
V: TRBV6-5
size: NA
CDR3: CASRVGATNYGYTF

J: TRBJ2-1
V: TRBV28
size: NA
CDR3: CASSLVPSYNEQFF

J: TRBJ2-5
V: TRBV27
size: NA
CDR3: CASRRRPQETQYF

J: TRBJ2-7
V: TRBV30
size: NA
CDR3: CAWNAGLTYEQYF

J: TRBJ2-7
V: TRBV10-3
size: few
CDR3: CAISPVPRGYEQYF